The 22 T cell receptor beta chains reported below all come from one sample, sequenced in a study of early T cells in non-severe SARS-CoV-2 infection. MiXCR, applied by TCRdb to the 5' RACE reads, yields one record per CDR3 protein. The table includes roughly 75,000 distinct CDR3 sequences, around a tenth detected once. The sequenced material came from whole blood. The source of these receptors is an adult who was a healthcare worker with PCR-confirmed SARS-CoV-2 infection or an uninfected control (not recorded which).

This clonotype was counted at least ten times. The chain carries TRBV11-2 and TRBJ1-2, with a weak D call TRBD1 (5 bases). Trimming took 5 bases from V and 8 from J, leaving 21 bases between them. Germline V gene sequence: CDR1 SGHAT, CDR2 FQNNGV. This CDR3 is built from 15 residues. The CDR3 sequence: CASSPRYRRGGGYTF. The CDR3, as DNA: TGTGCCAGCAGCCCCCGTTACAGGAGGGGCGGCGGCTACACCTTC.

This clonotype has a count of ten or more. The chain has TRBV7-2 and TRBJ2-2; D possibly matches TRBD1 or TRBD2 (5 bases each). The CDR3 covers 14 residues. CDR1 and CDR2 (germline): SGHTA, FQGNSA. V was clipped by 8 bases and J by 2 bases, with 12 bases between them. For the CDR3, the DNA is TGTGCCAGCTGGGGACGGACAAACACCGGGGAGCTGTTTTTT. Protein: CASWGRTNTGELFF.

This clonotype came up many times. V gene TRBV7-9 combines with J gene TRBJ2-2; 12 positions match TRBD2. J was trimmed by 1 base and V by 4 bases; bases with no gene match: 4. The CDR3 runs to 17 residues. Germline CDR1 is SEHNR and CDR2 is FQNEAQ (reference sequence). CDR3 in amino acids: CASSWTGLAGNTGELFF. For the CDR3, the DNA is TGTGCCAGCAGCTGGACGGGACTAGCGGGGAACACCGGGGAGCTGTTTTTT.

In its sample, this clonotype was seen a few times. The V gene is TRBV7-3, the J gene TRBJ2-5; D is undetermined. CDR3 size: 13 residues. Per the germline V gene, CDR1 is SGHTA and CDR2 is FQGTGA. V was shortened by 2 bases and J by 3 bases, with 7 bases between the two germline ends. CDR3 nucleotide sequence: TGTGCCAGCAGCTTATACCCGGAAGAGACCCAGTACTTC. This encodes CASSLYPEETQYF.

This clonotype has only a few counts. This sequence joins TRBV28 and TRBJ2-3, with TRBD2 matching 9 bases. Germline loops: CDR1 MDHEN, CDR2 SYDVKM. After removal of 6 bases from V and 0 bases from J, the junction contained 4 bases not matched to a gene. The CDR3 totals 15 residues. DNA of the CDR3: TGTGCCAGCAGGAGTAGCGGGGGAAGCACAGATACGCAGTATTTT. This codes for CASRSSGGSTDTQYF.

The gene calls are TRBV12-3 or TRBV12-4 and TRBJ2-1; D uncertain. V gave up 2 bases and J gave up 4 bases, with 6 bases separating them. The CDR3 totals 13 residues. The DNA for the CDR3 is TGTGCCAGCAGTTTACGCGGATACAATGAGCAGTTCTTC. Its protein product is CASSLRGYNEQFF.

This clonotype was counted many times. The CDR3 protein is CASSSLSGVAFF. The CDR3 DNA reads as TGTGCCAGCAGCTCCTTGTCGGGGGTAGCTTTCTTT. V gene TRBV5-8 combines with J gene TRBJ1-1; D possibly corresponds to TRBD1 (5 bases). V lost 3 bases and J 10 bases, leaving 13 bases between the germline ends. This CDR3 spans 12 amino acids. Germline V gene sequence: CDR1 SGHTS, CDR2 YDEGEE.

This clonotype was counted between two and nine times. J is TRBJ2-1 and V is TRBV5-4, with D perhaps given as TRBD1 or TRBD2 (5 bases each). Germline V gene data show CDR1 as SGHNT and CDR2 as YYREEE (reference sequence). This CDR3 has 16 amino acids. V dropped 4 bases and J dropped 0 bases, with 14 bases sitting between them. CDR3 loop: CASSPLGRTSYNEQFF. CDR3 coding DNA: TGTGCCAGCAGCCCCTTGGGACGGACCTCCTACAATGAGCAGTTCTTC.

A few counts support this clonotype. The CDR3 region is CASSQDTSGRDTQYF. CDR3 sequence (DNA): TGCGCCAGCAGCCAAGACACTAGCGGGAGAGATACGCAGTATTTT. The V and J genes are TRBV4-1 and TRBJ2-3; 11 bases line up with TRBD2. V trimming: 0 bases; J trimming: 5 bases; junction bases outside the gene matches: 1. The CDR3 covers 15 residues. Germline CDR1 is MGHRA and CDR2 is YSYEKL.

CDR3 sequence reads: CASSLEAVPSYEQYF. CDR3 bases: TGTGCCAGCAGCTTAGAAGCGGTCCCCTCCTACGAGCAGTACTTC. The chain has TRBV11-2 and TRBJ2-7; D is possibly TRBD2 (5 bases). The V end lost 0 bases, the J end lost 0 bases, and 9 bases lay between the germline ends. Germline lookup yields CDR1 SGHAT and CDR2 FQNNGV. CDR3 length equals 15 residues. The full variable domain, in which reference TRBV11-2 and TRBJ2-7 provide the parts outside the CDR3, is EAGVAQSPRYKIIEKRQSVAFWCNPISGHATLYWYQQILGQGPKLLIQFQNNGVVDDSQLPKDRFSAERLKGVDSTLKIQPAKLEDSAVYLCASSLEAVPSYEQYFGPGTRLTVT.

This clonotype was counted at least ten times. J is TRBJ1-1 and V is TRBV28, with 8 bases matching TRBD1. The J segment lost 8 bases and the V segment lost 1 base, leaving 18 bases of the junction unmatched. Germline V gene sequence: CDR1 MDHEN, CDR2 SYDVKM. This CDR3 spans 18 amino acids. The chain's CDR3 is CASSLFLIGQGGPREAFF. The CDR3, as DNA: TGTGCCAGCAGTTTATTCCTGATCGGACAGGGCGGGCCAAGAGAAGCTTTCTTT.

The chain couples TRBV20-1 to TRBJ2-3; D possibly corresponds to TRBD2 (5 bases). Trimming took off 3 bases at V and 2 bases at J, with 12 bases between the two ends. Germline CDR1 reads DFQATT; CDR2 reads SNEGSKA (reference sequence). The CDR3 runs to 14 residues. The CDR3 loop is CSARALDFTDTQYF. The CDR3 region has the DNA TGCAGTGCTAGGGCCCTGGACTTCACAGATACGCAGTATTTT.

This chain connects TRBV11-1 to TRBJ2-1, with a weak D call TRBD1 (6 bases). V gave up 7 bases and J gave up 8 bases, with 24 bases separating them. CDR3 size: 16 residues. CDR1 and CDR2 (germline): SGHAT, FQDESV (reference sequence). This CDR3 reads CASTPRGLTRGDEQFF. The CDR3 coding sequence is TGTGCCAGCACCCCCAGGGGCCTGACCCGAGGCGATGAGCAGTTCTTC.

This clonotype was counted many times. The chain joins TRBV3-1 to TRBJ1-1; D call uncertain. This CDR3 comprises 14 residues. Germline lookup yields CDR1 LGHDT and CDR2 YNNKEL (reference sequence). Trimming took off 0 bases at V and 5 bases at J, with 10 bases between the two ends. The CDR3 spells CASSQDFSRTEAFF. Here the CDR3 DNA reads TGTGCCAGCAGCCAAGACTTTAGTCGGACTGAAGCTTTCTTT.

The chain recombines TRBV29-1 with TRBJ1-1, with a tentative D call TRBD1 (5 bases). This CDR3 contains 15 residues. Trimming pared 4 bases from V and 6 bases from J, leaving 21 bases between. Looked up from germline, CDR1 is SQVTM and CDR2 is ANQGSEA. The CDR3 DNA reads TGCAGCGTTGTATCCCCTGGGGCGCGCATAGCTGAAGCTTTCTTT. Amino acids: CSVVSPGARIAEAFF.

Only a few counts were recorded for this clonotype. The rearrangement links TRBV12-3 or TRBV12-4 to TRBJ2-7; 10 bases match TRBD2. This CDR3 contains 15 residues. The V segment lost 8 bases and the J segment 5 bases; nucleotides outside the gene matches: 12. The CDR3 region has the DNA TGTGCCAGCCAGCTTTCTAGCGGGAGTATCGACGAGCAGTACTTC. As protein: CASQLSSGSIDEQYF.

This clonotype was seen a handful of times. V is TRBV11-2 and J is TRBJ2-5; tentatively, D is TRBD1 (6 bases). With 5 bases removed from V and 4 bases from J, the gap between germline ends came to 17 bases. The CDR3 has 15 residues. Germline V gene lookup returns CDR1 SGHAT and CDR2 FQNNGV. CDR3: CASSMDSSRRETQYF. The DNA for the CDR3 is TGTGCCAGCAGCATGGACAGTAGTCGGCGAGAGACCCAGTACTTC.

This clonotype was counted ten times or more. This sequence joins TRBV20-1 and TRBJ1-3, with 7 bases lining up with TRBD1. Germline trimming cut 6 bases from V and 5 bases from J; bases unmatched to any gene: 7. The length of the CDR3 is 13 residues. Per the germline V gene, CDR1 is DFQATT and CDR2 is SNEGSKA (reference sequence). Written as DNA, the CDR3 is TGCAGTGCCGACAGGGAAGGGAGAAACACCATATATTTT. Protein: CSADREGRNTIYF.

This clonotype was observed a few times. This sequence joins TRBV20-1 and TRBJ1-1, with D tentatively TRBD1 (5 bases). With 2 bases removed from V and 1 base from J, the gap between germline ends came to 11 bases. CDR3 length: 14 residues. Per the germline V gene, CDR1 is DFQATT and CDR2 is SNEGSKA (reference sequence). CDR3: CSARRQTRNTEAFF. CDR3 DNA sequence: TGCAGTGCTAGAAGACAGACAAGGAACACTGAAGCTTTCTTT.

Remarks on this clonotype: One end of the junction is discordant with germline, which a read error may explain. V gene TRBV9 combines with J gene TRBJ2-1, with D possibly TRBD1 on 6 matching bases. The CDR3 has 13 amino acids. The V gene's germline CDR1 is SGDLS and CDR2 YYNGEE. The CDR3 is CASSGKPGQTFVF. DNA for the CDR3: TGTGCCAGCAGCGGAAAACCGGGACAAACCTTCGTCTTC.

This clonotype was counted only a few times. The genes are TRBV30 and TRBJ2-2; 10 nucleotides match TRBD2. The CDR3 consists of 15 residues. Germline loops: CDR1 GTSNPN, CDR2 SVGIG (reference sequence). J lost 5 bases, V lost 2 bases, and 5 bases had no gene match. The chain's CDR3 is CAWSLLAGETGELFF. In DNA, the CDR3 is TGTGCCTGGAGTCTTCTAGCGGGAGAAACCGGGGAGCTGTTTTTT.

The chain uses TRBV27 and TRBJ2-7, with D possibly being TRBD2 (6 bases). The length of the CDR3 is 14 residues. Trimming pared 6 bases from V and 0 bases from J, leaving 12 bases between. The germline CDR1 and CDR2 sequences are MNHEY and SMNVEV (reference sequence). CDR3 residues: CASREIGSSYEQYF. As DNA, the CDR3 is TGTGCCAGCAGAGAGATCGGGAGCTCCTACGAGCAGTACTTC.